These 9 T cell receptor beta chains were sequenced from one sample in a study of T-cell memory formation after mild COVID-19. TCRdb fed the 5' RACE reads into MiXCR, producing one record per CDR3 protein. This table has about 320,000 distinct CDR3 sequences, approximately 15% appearing once. Sequencing was performed on PBMCs or a T cell subset sorted from them (not recorded which). The source is a man between 18 and 35 years old who had mild COVID-19 (a few samples of this study predate the infection). Cell type and time point are not known.

The CDR3 region is CASSPTDRGDIQYF. The CDR3 nucleotides are TGTGCCAGCAGTCCGACGGACAGGGGGGACATTCAGTACTTC. This chain joins TRBV27 and TRBJ2-4, with 10 bases that match TRBD1. The CDR3 consists of 14 residues. Germline V gives CDR1 MNHEY, CDR2 SMNVEV (reference sequence). V was pared by 5 bases and J by 8 bases, with 6 bases of the junction left unmatched.

The chain links TRBV7-2 to TRBJ1-1; D might be TRBD1 (6 bases). CDR3 size: 15 residues. V shed 5 bases and J shed 6 bases, with 19 bases lying between them. CDR1 and CDR2 from the germline V gene are SGHTA and FQGNSA. CDR3 sequence: CASSTWGHERAEAFF. The CDR3 nucleotides are TGTGCCAGCAGCACGTGGGGACACGAGCGCGCTGAAGCTTTCTTT.

This clonotype was seen at least ten times. The gene calls are TRBV24-1 and TRBJ2-2; 10 positions agree with TRBD1. Trimming took 1 base from V and 0 from J; bases not matched to a gene: 4. CDR3 length equals 18 residues. The V gene's germline CDR1 is KGHDR and CDR2 SFDVKD. CDR3 amino acids: CATSDFRTGGTNTGELFF. The CDR3 DNA reads as TGTGCCACCAGTGATTTTCGGACAGGGGGTACGAACACCGGGGAGCTGTTTTTT.

The CDR3, as DNA: TGCGCCAGCAGCCAAGACCCAGGAGGGAACAGGGAAGCTTTCTTT. Its translation: CASSQDPGGNREAFF. The genes are TRBV4-1 and TRBJ1-1; tentatively, D is TRBD1 (5 bases). Looked up from germline, CDR1 is MGHRA and CDR2 is YSYEKL. The length of the CDR3 is 15 residues. V dropped 0 bases and J dropped 8 bases, with 16 bases sitting between them.

The gene calls are TRBV15 and TRBJ2-4; D unresolved. The V gene's germline CDR1 is LNHNV and CDR2 YYDKDF (reference sequence). V lost 1 base and J 0 bases, leaving 4 bases between the germline ends. CDR3 length equals 14 residues. The DNA for the CDR3 is TGTGCCACCAGCAGAGCTCTAGCCAAAAACATTCAGTACTTC. It codes for CATSRALAKNIQYF.

This clonotype was counted only a few times. This chain connects TRBV7-9 to TRBJ1-2; TRBD1 is a possible D gene (5 bases). V was trimmed by 1 base and J by 2 bases, leaving 8 bases between them. The CDR3 length is 14 residues. Germline lookup yields CDR1 SEHNR and CDR2 FQNEAQ (reference sequence). This CDR3 reads CASSLVGTNYGYTF. The CDR3 DNA reads as TGTGCCAGCAGCTTAGTAGGGACGAACTATGGCTACACCTTC.

This clonotype has more than one count but fewer than ten. V gene TRBV20-1 combines with J gene TRBJ2-3, with D possibly matching TRBD1 (6 bases). The CDR3 runs to 15 residues. V lost 1 base and J lost 6, with 17 bases in between. The germline V gene has CDR1 DFQATT and CDR2 SNEGSKA (reference sequence). The CDR3: CSARVPNRDPDTQYF. CDR3 sequence (DNA): TGCAGTGCTAGAGTTCCAAACAGGGATCCCGATACGCAGTATTTT.

The sample holds many counts of this clonotype. This rearrangement joins TRBV7-8 to TRBJ2-7; no clear D. The CDR3 runs 12 residues. Trimming removed 1 base at V and 7 bases at J, with 8 bases between. From germline, CDR1 is SGHVS and CDR2 FQNEAQ. The CDR3 nucleotides are TGTGCCAGCAGCTTAGAAGTTGGGGAGCAGTACTTC. It translates to CASSLEVGEQYF. The complete variable domain, with remaining parts taken from reference TRBV7-8 and TRBJ2-7, reads GAGVSQSPRYKVAKRGQDVALRCDPISGHVSLFWYQQALGQGPEFLTYFQNEAQLDKSGLPSDRFFAERPEGSVSTLKIQRTQQEDSAVYLCASSLEVGEQYFGPGTRLTVT.

This clonotype showed up just a few times. This chain joins TRBV20-1 and TRBJ1-4; tentative D call: TRBD1 (6 bases). The CDR3 length is 14 residues. Germline loops: CDR1 DFQATT, CDR2 SNEGSKA (reference sequence). The V gene lost 4 bases and the J gene lost 3 bases, with 12 bases spanning the gap. DNA of the CDR3: TGCAGTGCTACCCTGGGGGCAGCTAATGAAAAACTGTTTTTT. Translation gives CSATLGAANEKLFF.